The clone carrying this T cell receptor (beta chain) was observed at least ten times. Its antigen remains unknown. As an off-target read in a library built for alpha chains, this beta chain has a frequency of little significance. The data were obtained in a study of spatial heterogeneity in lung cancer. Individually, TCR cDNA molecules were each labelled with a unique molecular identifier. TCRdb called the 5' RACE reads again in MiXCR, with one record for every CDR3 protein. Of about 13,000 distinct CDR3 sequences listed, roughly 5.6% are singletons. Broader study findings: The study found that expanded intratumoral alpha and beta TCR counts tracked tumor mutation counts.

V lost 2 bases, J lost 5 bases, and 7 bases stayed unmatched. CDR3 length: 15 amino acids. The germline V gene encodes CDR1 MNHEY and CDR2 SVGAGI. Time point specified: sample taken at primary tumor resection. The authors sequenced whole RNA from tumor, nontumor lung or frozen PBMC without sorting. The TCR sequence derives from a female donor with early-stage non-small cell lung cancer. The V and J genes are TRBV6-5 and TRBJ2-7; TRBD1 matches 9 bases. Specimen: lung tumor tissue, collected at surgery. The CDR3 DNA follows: TGTGCCAGCAGTTACGGACAGGGGCCCTCTCACGAGCAGTACTTC. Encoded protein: CASSYGQGPSHEQYF.